This T cell receptor beta chain was recorded in a study of shared T cell receptors in the human thymus. The method was immunoSEQ multiplex PCR; TCRdb's version includes in-frame clones alone and lacks a portion of them. In the table there are hundreds of thousands of clones, 85% to 95% of which are singletons. CDR3 size: 16 residues. Germline loops: CDR1 SGHTA, CDR2 FQGNSA. V shed 5 bases, J shed 1 base, and the junction held 7 bases outside the gene matches. The sequence was obtained from a human donor. The J gene is TRBJ2-2, the V gene TRBV7-2, with TRBD2 identical over 7 bases. The sequenced sample was thymocytes. CDR3 in DNA: TGTGCCAGCAGCCCTATCCAGCGGGAGAACACCGGGGAGCTGTTTTTT. Translated, it gives CASSPIQRENTGELFF.